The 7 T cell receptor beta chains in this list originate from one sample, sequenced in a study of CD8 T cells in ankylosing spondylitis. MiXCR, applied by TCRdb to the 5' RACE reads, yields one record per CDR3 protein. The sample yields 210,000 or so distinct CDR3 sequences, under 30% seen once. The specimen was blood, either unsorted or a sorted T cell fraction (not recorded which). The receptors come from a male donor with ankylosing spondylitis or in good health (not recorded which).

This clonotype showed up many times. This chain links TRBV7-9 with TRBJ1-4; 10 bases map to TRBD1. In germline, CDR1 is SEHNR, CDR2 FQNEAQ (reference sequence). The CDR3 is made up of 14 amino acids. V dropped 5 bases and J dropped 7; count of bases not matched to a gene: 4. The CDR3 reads CASSRGQGGEKLFF. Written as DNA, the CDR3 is TGTGCCAGCAGCCGCGGACAGGGGGGTGAAAAACTGTTTTTT.

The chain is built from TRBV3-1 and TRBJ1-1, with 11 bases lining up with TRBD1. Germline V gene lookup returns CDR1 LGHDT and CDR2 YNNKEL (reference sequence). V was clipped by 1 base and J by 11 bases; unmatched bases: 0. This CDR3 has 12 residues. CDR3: CASSQGDRGAFF. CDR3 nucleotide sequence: TGTGCCAGCAGCCAAGGGGACAGGGGGGCTTTCTTT.

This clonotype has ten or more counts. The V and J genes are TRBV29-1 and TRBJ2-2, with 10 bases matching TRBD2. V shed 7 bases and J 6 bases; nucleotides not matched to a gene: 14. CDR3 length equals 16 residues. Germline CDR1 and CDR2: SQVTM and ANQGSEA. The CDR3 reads CSALGIPLAGSGELFF. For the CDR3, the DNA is TGCAGCGCCCTCGGGATCCCACTAGCGGGATCCGGGGAGCTGTTTTTT.

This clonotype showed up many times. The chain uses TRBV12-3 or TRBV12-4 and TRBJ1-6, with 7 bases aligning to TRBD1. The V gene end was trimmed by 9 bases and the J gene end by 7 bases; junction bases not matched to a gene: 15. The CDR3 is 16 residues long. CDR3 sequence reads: CASPYSGQGVNSPLHF. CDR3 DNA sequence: TGTGCCAGTCCCTATTCGGGGCAGGGGGTCAATTCACCCCTCCACTTT.

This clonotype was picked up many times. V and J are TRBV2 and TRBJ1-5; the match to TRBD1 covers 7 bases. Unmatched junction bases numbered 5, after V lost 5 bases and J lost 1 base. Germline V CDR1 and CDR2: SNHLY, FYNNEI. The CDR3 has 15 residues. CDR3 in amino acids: CASSFLQGSNQPQHF. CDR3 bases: TGTGCCAGCAGTTTCCTACAGGGGAGCAATCAGCCCCAGCATTTT.

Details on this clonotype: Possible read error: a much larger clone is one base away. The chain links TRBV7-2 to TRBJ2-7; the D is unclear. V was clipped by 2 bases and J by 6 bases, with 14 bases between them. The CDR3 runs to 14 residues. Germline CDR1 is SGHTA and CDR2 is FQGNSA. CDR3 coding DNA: TGTGCCAGCAGCTTACCCGGAATACATTTCGAGCAGTACTTC. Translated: CASSLPGIHFEQYF. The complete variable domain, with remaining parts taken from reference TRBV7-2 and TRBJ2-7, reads GAGVSQSPSNKVTEKGKDVELRCDPISGHTALYWYRQSLGQGLEFLIYFQGNSAPDKSGLPSDRFSAERTGGSVSTLTIQRTQQEDSAVYLCASSLPGIHFEQYFGPGTRLTVT.

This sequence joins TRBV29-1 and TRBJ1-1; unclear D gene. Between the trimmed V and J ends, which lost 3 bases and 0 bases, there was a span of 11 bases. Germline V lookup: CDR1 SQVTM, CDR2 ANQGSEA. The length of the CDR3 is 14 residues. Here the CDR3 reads CSVEDHRLNTEAFF. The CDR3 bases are TGCAGCGTTGAGGATCACCGCTTGAACACTGAAGCTTTCTTT.